This T cell receptor (beta chain) derives from a study of T cell responses to AZD1222 COVID-19 vaccine. Study-level results: It should be noted that donors were predominantly white British and more often female, and clonal diversity was possibly underestimated.

Germline CDR1 LNHDA, CDR2 SQIVND (reference sequence). V lost 6 bases and J 0 bases, leaving 12 bases between the germline ends. This CDR3 has 15 residues. Profiling relied on immunoSEQ multiplex PCR, and the TCRdb table lists in-frame clones only, not all of them. This table has 150,000 to 200,000 clones, around 92% appearing once. Worth noting for this clone: Its specificity is not known.

The source of this sequence is an adult in good health. This sample comprised peripheral blood, obtained on day 0 of AZD1222 vaccination. The chain recombines TRBV19 with TRBJ1-3; TRBD1 might be the D (5 bases). CDR3 protein: CASSPRQSSGNTIYF. The DNA for the CDR3 is TGTGCCAGTAGCCCCAGACAGTCCTCTGGAAACACCATATATTTT.